The next 24 T cell receptor beta chains were all read from a single sample in a study of CD8+ T cells in alopecia areata. The treatment denotes: oral pan-JAK inhibitor, 5-10 mg twice daily. RNA, once extracted, was reverse transcribed into cDNA for use as the sequencing template. TCRdb keeps only in-frame clones here, not all; method: immunoSEQ multiplex PCR. Of about 100,000 clones in the sample, 44% were seen once. Here the sequenced sample was CD8+ T cells sorted from blood, taken at week 24, from a patient treated with tofacitinib. All receptors come from a human donor with alopecia areata.

There are a few counts of this clone. The CDR3 protein is CASSIAKNTEAFF. DNA of the CDR3: TGTGCCAGTAGTATAGCTAAGAACACTGAAGCTTTCTTT. J is TRBJ1-1 and V is TRBV19, with D unclear. Between the trimmed V and J ends, which lost 1 base and 1 base, there was a span of 4 bases. The CDR3 spans 13 residues. From germline, CDR1 is LNHDA and CDR2 SQIVND (reference sequence).

This clone was counted once. Different DNA sequences within this sample yield the same CDR3. The chain links TRBV20-1 to TRBJ2-2; D unclear. Germline V gene data show CDR1 as DFQATT and CDR2 as SNEGSKA (reference sequence). Between the trimmed V and J ends, which lost 0 bases and 8 bases, there was a span of 4 bases. The CDR3 length is 11 residues. Written as DNA, the CDR3 is TGCAGTGCTAGAGAAGCGGGGGAGCTGTTTTTT. This encodes CSAREAGELFF.

Only a few counts were recorded for this clone. This chain joins TRBV29-1 and TRBJ1-4; D might be TRBD1 (5 bases). CDR1 and CDR2 from the germline V gene are SQVTM and ANQGSEA. CDR3 size: 15 residues. Between the trimmed V and J ends, which lost 7 bases and 5 bases, there was a span of 20 bases. CDR3 amino acids: CSASGTPAANEKLFF. The CDR3 DNA sequence: TGCAGCGCTTCCGGGACCCCTGCTGCAAATGAAAAACTGTTTTTT. Full variable domain (remainder filled in from reference TRBV29-1 and TRBJ1-4): SAVISQKPSRDICQRGTSLTIQCQVDSQVTMMFWYRQQPGQSLTLIATANQGSEATYESGFVIDKFPISRPNLTFSTLTVSNMSPEDSSIYLCSASGTPAANEKLFFGSGTQLSVL.

This clone appeared a few times. The chain employs TRBV18 and TRBJ2-1, with 14 nucleotides matching TRBD2. After removal of 3 bases from V and 6 bases from J, the junction contained 4 bases not matched to a gene. The germline CDR1 and CDR2 sequences are KGHSH and LQKENI. There are 16 residues in the CDR3. The DNA of the CDR3 is TGTGCCAGCTCACCCTCGGGACTAGCGGGAGCCAATGAGCAGTTCTTC. This gives the protein CASSPSGLAGANEQFF.

The V call is TRBV19, the J call TRBJ1-1; D not resolved. V shed 1 base and J shed 0 bases, with 12 bases lying between them. Germline V gives CDR1 LNHDA, CDR2 SQIVND (reference sequence). The CDR3 is 16 amino acids. The chain's CDR3 is CASSIGGQPMNTEAFF. The CDR3 DNA reads TGTGCCAGTAGTATAGGAGGGCAGCCCATGAACACTGAAGCTTTCTTT.

This clone was picked up a small number of times. This chain links TRBV7-9 with TRBJ2-7; D remains ambiguous. Germline CDR1 is SEHNR and CDR2 is FQNEAQ (reference sequence). V was trimmed by 5 bases and J by 2 bases, leaving 13 bases between them. This CDR3 spans 14 amino acids. The CDR3 protein is CASSREDYPYEQYF. The CDR3 DNA reads as TGTGCCAGCAGCCGCGAAGATTACCCCTACGAGCAGTACTTC.

The chain carries TRBV7-4 and TRBJ2-7; D not certain. Germline V CDR1 and CDR2: SGHVT, SQSDAQ. V gave up 5 bases and J gave up 0 bases, with 20 bases separating them. This CDR3 spans 17 amino acids. The CDR3 DNA sequence: TGTGCCAGCAGCGGGGATGGGTGCAGCGTTCGCTCCTACGAGCAGTACTTC. Amino acids: CASSGDGCSVRSYEQYF.

The CDR3 sequence: CASSSGTAPSGELFF. The CDR3 DNA reads as TGTGCCAGCAGTTCGGGGACAGCCCCGTCCGGGGAGCTGTTTTTT. This chain links TRBV6-1 with TRBJ2-2; 7 bases align to TRBD1. The CDR3 consists of 15 residues. V dropped 5 bases and J dropped 6; count of bases not matched to a gene: 9. Germline V gene sequence: CDR1 MNHNS, CDR2 SASEGT.

This sequence joins TRBV9 and TRBJ2-1; either TRBD1 or TRBD2 may fit D (5 bases each). This CDR3 has 15 residues. CDR1 and CDR2 (germline): SGDLS, YYNGEE. V was pared by 4 bases and J by 5 bases, with 16 bases between. In nucleotides, the CDR3 is TGTGCCAGCAGCCCCTGGGGGAATAACGACAATGAGCAGTTCTTC. Its translation: CASSPWGNNDNEQFF.

This clone has more than one count but fewer than ten. V gene TRBV30 combines with J gene TRBJ1-2; D is uncertain. The V gene's germline CDR1 is GTSNPN and CDR2 SVGIG (reference sequence). This CDR3 has 16 amino acids. Trimming left V 0 bases short and J 8 bases short, with 22 bases between. CDR3 sequence: CAWSVQGRRLLGGYTF. DNA for the CDR3: TGTGCCTGGAGTGTACAAGGAAGGAGACTCCTGGGAGGCTACACCTTC.

This clone is termed medium-sized. V is TRBV7-2 and J is TRBJ2-1; D gene unclear. The CDR3 is 12 residues long. Germline V lookup: CDR1 SGHTA, CDR2 FQGNSA. V was clipped by 5 bases and J by 9 bases, with 11 bases between them. CDR3 nucleotides: TGTGCCAGCAGCCCCCTAGGGCCTGAGCAGTTCTTC. Translation: CASSPLGPEQFF.

This clone was seen only once. The rearrangement joins TRBV9 to TRBJ2-3; D is unresolved. This CDR3 has 16 residues. V was trimmed by 0 bases and J by 2 bases, leaving 13 bases between them. CDR1 and CDR2 (germline): SGDLS, YYNGEE. Written as DNA, the CDR3 is TGTGCCAGCAGCGTAGGAAGGGTCTCCTACACAGATACGCAGTATTTT. Protein sequence: CASSVGRVSYTDTQYF.

The sample holds a few counts of this clone. The V call is TRBV27, the J call TRBJ2-1; D unclear. The CDR3 has 11 amino acids. Germline values: CDR1 MNHEY, CDR2 SMNVEV (reference sequence). V shed 7 bases and J shed 12 bases, with 13 bases lying between them. The CDR3 region is CASISGSLQFF. The CDR3 DNA reads TGTGCCAGCATTTCGGGCAGTCTGCAGTTCTTC.

V is TRBV6-6 and J is TRBJ1-4; TRBD1 might be the D (6 bases). The germline CDR1 and CDR2 sequences are MNHNY and SVGAGI (reference sequence). Between the trimmed V and J ends, which lost 0 bases and 7 bases, there was a span of 12 bases. CDR3 length: 15 residues. The CDR3 DNA reads as TGTGCCAGCAGTTACTCGCCCAGGGGTGTTGAAAAACTGTTTTTT. It translates to CASSYSPRGVEKLFF.

This clone appeared a few times. This rearrangement joins TRBV5-6 to TRBJ2-7, with a tentative D call TRBD2 (6 bases). This CDR3 spans 14 amino acids. V was clipped by 5 bases and J by 5 bases, with 17 bases between them. Germline values: CDR1 SGHDT, CDR2 YYEEEE. CDR3 residues: CASSRMGGRDEQYF. CDR3 DNA: TGTGCCAGCAGTCGGATGGGGGGAAGGGACGAGCAGTACTTC.

The V call is TRBV2, the J call TRBJ1-4; D not certain. The CDR3 extends over 15 amino acids. The germline V gene has CDR1 SNHLY and CDR2 FYNNEI. The V and J ends lost 6 bases and 7 bases respectively, with 18 bases between them. In DNA, the CDR3 is TGTGCCAGCAGGCGCCTCCTGAGGAATAGTGAAAAACTGTTTTTT. Translating it yields CASRRLLRNSEKLFF. The variable domain in full, with the rest retrieved from reference TRBV2 and TRBJ1-4, is EPEVTQTPSHQVTQMGQEVILRCVPISNHLYFYWYRQILGQKVEFLVSFYNNEISEKSEIFDDQFSVERPDGSNFTLKIRSTKLEDSAMYFCASRRLLRNSEKLFFGSGTQLSVL.

V is TRBV30 and J is TRBJ2-3; D perhaps matches TRBD1 (6 bases). Deletions cut 2 bases from V and 4 bases from J, with 13 bases between. Germline values: CDR1 GTSNPN, CDR2 SVGIG (reference sequence). CDR3 length: 14 amino acids. DNA for the CDR3: TGTGCCTGGAGTCAGCCGGACAGTTCAGATACGCAGTATTTT. As protein: CAWSQPDSSDTQYF. The whole variable domain, filled in from reference TRBV30 and TRBJ2-3, reads SQTIHQWPATLVQPVGSPLSLECTVEGTSNPNLYWYRQAAGRGLQLLFYSVGIGQISSEVPQNLSASRPQDRQFILSSKKLLLSDSGFYLCAWSQPDSSDTQYFGPGTRLTVL.

V and J are TRBV7-9 and TRBJ2-2; TRBD1 matches 9 bases. The CDR3 extends over 16 amino acids. Germline CDR1 reads SEHNR; CDR2 reads FQNEAQ (reference sequence). The V segment lost 7 bases and the J segment 0 bases; nucleotides outside the gene matches: 6. CDR3: CASNPRQGANTGELFF. The CDR3 DNA is TGTGCCAGCAACCCGAGACAGGGGGCGAACACCGGGGAGCTGTTTTTT. The full variable domain, completed using reference TRBV7-9 and TRBJ2-2, is DTGVSQNPRHKITKRGQNVTFRCDPISEHNRLYWYRQTLGQGPEFLTYFQNEAQLEKSRLLSDRFSAERPKGSFSTLEIQRTEQGDSAMYLCASNPRQGANTGELFFGEGSRLTVL.

CDR3 region: CASSYSTDSAHGYTF. The CDR3 DNA reads TGTGCCAGCAGTTACTCTACCGACTCGGCCCATGGCTACACCTTC. V usage is TRBV6-5 and J usage is TRBJ1-2; D remains unclear. The CDR3 extends over 15 amino acids. V was clipped by 0 bases and J by 6 bases, with 14 bases between them. Germline CDR1 MNHEY, CDR2 SVGAGI.

The chain joins TRBV29-1 to TRBJ2-7, with D tentatively TRBD1 (5 bases). The length of the CDR3 is 11 residues. CDR1 is SQVTM and CDR2 is ANQGSEA in the germline V gene. The germline V and J ends were trimmed by 4 bases and 5 bases, with 9 bases remaining between them. CDR3 protein: CSVGTPDEQYF. CDR3 DNA sequence: TGCAGCGTTGGGACACCGGACGAGCAGTACTTC.

The rearrangement links TRBV6-5 to TRBJ2-7, with D perhaps matching TRBD1 (6 bases). The length of the CDR3 is 16 residues. Between the trimmed V and J ends, which lost 0 bases and 4 bases, there was a span of 16 bases. Per germline, CDR1 MNHEY and CDR2 SVGAGI. The DNA for the CDR3 is TGTGCCAGCAGTTACTCGATAGTGGGGGCGGGTTACGAGCAGTACTTC. Its translation: CASSYSIVGAGYEQYF.

This chain links TRBV5-4 with TRBJ2-7, with TRBD1 identical over 7 bases. This CDR3 has 15 residues. Germline V gives CDR1 SGHNT, CDR2 YYREEE (reference sequence). V dropped 0 bases and J dropped 3; count of bases not matched to a gene: 6. The CDR3 here is CASSLVPQGDYEQYF. The CDR3 nucleotides are TGTGCCAGCAGCTTGGTCCCCCAGGGGGACTACGAGCAGTACTTC.

This clone was counted between two and nine times. The chain is built from TRBV7-2 and TRBJ1-1, with no clear D. The CDR3 is 13 amino acids. Deletions cut 5 bases from V and 1 base from J, with 8 bases between. CDR1 is SGHTA and CDR2 is FQGNSA in the germline V gene. CDR3 nucleotides: TGTGCCAGCAGCCAAAATTCGAACACTGAAGCTTTCTTT. The encoded protein is CASSQNSNTEAFF.

The rearrangement uses TRBV9 and TRBJ2-3, with TRBD2 matching 7 bases. The CDR3 is made up of 15 amino acids. CDR1 SGDLS and CDR2 YYNGEE come from the germline V gene. V shed 1 base and J 3 bases; nucleotides not matched to a gene: 5. CDR3 residues: CASSVTPAGTDTQYF. The CDR3 DNA reads TGTGCCAGCAGCGTAACCCCAGCGGGGACAGATACGCAGTATTTT.